This T cell receptor beta chain stems from a study of blood T cell repertoires in COVID-19. The wider study: Material from acute and convalescent COVID-19 was sourced from the United States, Italy and Spain.

Per the original data handling: For nucleated cells, counts were estimated from reference gene primer amplification. The table came from immunoSEQ multiplex PCR; TCRdb's copy has only in-frame clones and leaves some out. V and J calls and clone size follow that table, whereas D and trimming were derived from the DNA. The sample lists approximately 150,000 clones, around nine tenths occurring once. J was trimmed by 6 bases and V by 4 bases; bases with no gene match: 10. The CDR3 sequence is 16 residues long. Germline CDR1 is SNHLY and CDR2 is FYNNEI. This chain joins TRBV2 and TRBJ1-5; 9 nucleotides align to TRBD1. The TCR comes from a woman in her sixties with acute or convalescent COVID-19. The specimen sequenced was peripheral blood. Here the CDR3 DNA reads TGTGCCAGCAGTGTCTCTGGACAGGGGACAGGTCAGCCCCAGCATTTT. This gives the protein CASSVSGQGTGQPQHF. Using reference TRBV2 and TRBJ1-5 for the parts outside the CDR3, the full variable domain is EPEVTQTPSHQVTQMGQEVILRCVPISNHLYFYWYRQILGQKVEFLVSFYNNEISEKSEIFDDQFSVERPDGSNFTLKIRSTKLEDSAMYFCASSVSGQGTGQPQHFGDGTRLSIL.